This is a list of T cell receptor beta chains from one sample in a study of identical twins. TCRdb recomputed calls from the 5' RACE reads with MiXCR, one row per CDR3 protein. The sample records hundreds of thousands of distinct CDR3 sequences, around 6% being singletons. The sample taken for sequencing was naive T cells sorted from blood. The receptors come from a young man in good health. CDR3s include the opening cysteine and the closing phenylalanine or tryptophan. A D gene is named only where the DNA matches it firmly. A row's size may be missing; if present it is once, few, many or a size class.

v_gene: TRBV20-1; d_gene: .; abundance: .; j_gene: TRBJ2-5; CDR3nt: TGCAGGAACTTAGCGGAAGAGACCCAGTACTTC; CDR3aa: CRNLAEETQYF
v_gene: TRBV12-3/TRBV12-4; d_gene: TRBD1; abundance: many; j_gene: TRBJ1-2; CDR3nt: TGTGCCAGCAGTCTAAGGGACAGGGGTAAAGGCTACACCTTC; CDR3aa: CASSLRDRGKGYTF
v_gene: TRBV15; d_gene: .; abundance: many; j_gene: TRBJ2-3; CDR3nt: TGTGCCACCAGCACGATTAGCGAACCGTCGCGGGATACGCAGTATTTT; CDR3aa: CATSTISEPSRDTQYF
v_gene: TRBV11-1; d_gene: .; abundance: many; j_gene: TRBJ2-1; CDR3nt: TGTGCCAGCAGCCCGGGTGGGTGGACCGGGTACAATGAGCAGTTCTTC; CDR3aa: CASSPGGWTGYNEQFF
v_gene: TRBV6-8; d_gene: .; abundance: many; j_gene: TRBJ2-3; CDR3nt: TGTGCCAGAACCCAGGTTTGCACAGATACGCAGTATTTT; CDR3aa: CARTQVCTDTQYF
v_gene: TRBV30; d_gene: .; abundance: few; j_gene: TRBJ2-1; CDR3nt: TGTGCCTGGAGTGGCCCGAGGTGGGGTACGAATGAGCAGTTCTTC; CDR3aa: CAWSGPRWGTNEQFF
v_gene: TRBV11-2; d_gene: TRBD2; abundance: few; j_gene: TRBJ2-1; CDR3nt: TGTGCCAGCAGCCTTTTACTAGCGGGAGAGCGGGGGCCCTACAATGAGCAGTTCTTC; CDR3aa: CASSLLLAGERGPYNEQFF
v_gene: TRBV20-1; d_gene: TRBD1; abundance: many; j_gene: TRBJ2-1; CDR3nt: TGCAGCGCTAGGGACAGGGGGGCGTACAATGAGCAGTTCTTC; CDR3aa: CSARDRGAYNEQFF
v_gene: TRBV27; d_gene: .; abundance: .; j_gene: TRBJ2-3; CDR3nt: TGTGCCAGCAGTTACTGGGGAGATACGCAGTATTTT; CDR3aa: CASSYWGDTQYF
v_gene: TRBV18; d_gene: .; abundance: .; j_gene: TRBJ2-3; CDR3nt: TGTGCCAGCTCACCACCTTCGGCGACAGATACGCAGTATTTT; CDR3aa: CASSPPSATDTQYF
v_gene: TRBV20-1; d_gene: .; abundance: many; j_gene: TRBJ2-7; CDR3nt: TGCAGTGCCCCGACAGACAAAGCCTACGAGCAGTACTTC; CDR3aa: CSAPTDKAYEQYF
v_gene: TRBV7-9; d_gene: .; abundance: few; j_gene: TRBJ2-6; CDR3nt: TGTGCCAGCAGCTTACCTAGGGGGGCCAACGTCCTGACTTTC; CDR3aa: CASSLPRGANVLTF
v_gene: TRBV6-5; d_gene: TRBD1; abundance: many; j_gene: TRBJ1-2; CDR3nt: TGTGCCAGCAGTTACTCGATCAGGGGGGATGGCTACACCTTC; CDR3aa: CASSYSIRGDGYTF
v_gene: TRBV12-3/TRBV12-4; d_gene: .; abundance: many; j_gene: TRBJ2-5; CDR3nt: TGTGCCAGCAGCCCGACTAGGAGCCTCTTAGAGACCCAGTACTTC; CDR3aa: CASSPTRSLLETQYF
v_gene: TRBV29-1; d_gene: .; abundance: many; j_gene: TRBJ2-5; CDR3nt: TGCAGCGCCAGGGTAGAGGAGACCCAGTACTTC; CDR3aa: CSARVEETQYF
v_gene: TRBV7-9; d_gene: .; abundance: many; j_gene: TRBJ2-2; CDR3nt: TGTGCCAGCAACAAGGGGGGGAACACCGGGGAGCTGTTTTTT; CDR3aa: CASNKGGNTGELFF
v_gene: TRBV20-1; d_gene: .; abundance: .; j_gene: TRBJ2-5; CDR3nt: TGCAGTGCTAGAGTCCCGGGAGTGAGGGTGGAGACCCAGTACTTC; CDR3aa: CSARVPGVRVETQYF
v_gene: TRBV5-1; d_gene: .; abundance: many; j_gene: TRBJ2-5; CDR3nt: TGCGCCAGCAGCTTGGCGAAGGACGAGACCCAGTACTTC; CDR3aa: CASSLAKDETQYF
v_gene: TRBV27; d_gene: .; abundance: .; j_gene: TRBJ2-6; CDR3nt: TGTGCCAGCACTTATCTCGCGTCTGGGGCCAACGTCCTGACTTTC; CDR3aa: CASTYLASGANVLTF
v_gene: TRBV20-1; d_gene: .; abundance: many; j_gene: TRBJ1-2; CDR3nt: TGCAGTGCGAACCCCCCTTGGGAGGGCGGTAACTATGGCTACACCTTC; CDR3aa: CSANPPWEGGNYGYTF
v_gene: TRBV20-1; d_gene: .; abundance: many; j_gene: TRBJ2-4; CDR3nt: TGCAGTGCTAGTCGGGGAGCCAAAAACATTCAGTACTTC; CDR3aa: CSASRGAKNIQYF
v_gene: TRBV29-1; d_gene: .; abundance: many; j_gene: TRBJ2-6; CDR3nt: TGCAGCATACAGGGTGCGGGGGCCAACGTCCTGACTTTC; CDR3aa: CSIQGAGANVLTF
v_gene: TRBV20-1; d_gene: TRBD1; abundance: many; j_gene: TRBJ1-1; CDR3nt: TGCAGTGCTAGAGGACAGGGGGTTTCTTTTGTTCCTGAAGCTTTCTTT; CDR3aa: CSARGQGVSFVPEAFF
v_gene: TRBV6-5; d_gene: TRBD1; abundance: many; j_gene: TRBJ2-7; CDR3nt: TGTGCCAGCAGTTACTCACAGGGGGTGCCGTCCTACGAGCAGTACTTC; CDR3aa: CASSYSQGVPSYEQYF
v_gene: TRBV27; d_gene: .; abundance: few; j_gene: TRBJ2-1; CDR3nt: TGTGCCAGCAGCCCCGGACTGTCTTACAGCTCCTACAATGAGCAGTTCTTC; CDR3aa: CASSPGLSYSSYNEQFF
v_gene: TRBV27; d_gene: .; abundance: many; j_gene: TRBJ2-7; CDR3nt: TGTGCCAGCAGTTCCGGATCTGGCGAGCAGTACTTC; CDR3aa: CASSSGSGEQYF
v_gene: TRBV10-3; d_gene: TRBD2; abundance: .; j_gene: TRBJ2-3; CDR3nt: TGTGCCACCAGAGTTTTTGAGAGCGGGAGGGCCACAGATACGCAGTATTTT; CDR3aa: CATRVFESGRATDTQYF
v_gene: TRBV4-3; d_gene: .; abundance: many; j_gene: TRBJ2-3; CDR3nt: TGCGCCAGCAGCCCCCAAAAGGGATCCCCAGATACGCAGTATTTT; CDR3aa: CASSPQKGSPDTQYF
v_gene: TRBV6-1; d_gene: TRBD2; abundance: many; j_gene: TRBJ2-3; CDR3nt: TGTGCCAGCAGTAAGACTAGCGGGTTTGCCACAGATACGCAGTATTTT; CDR3aa: CASSKTSGFATDTQYF
v_gene: TRBV4-2; d_gene: TRBD2; abundance: .; j_gene: TRBJ2-7; CDR3nt: TGTGCCAGCAGCCAAGGTACAATGGGCCTAGCGGGAAATCCCGGGCTCTACGAGCAGTACTTC; CDR3aa: CASSQGTMGLAGNPGLYEQYF
v_gene: TRBV7-2; d_gene: TRBD2; abundance: .; j_gene: TRBJ2-1; CDR3nt: TGTGCCAGCAGCTTAAATGGCCTAGCGGGAGTCTACAATGAGCAGTTCTTC; CDR3aa: CASSLNGLAGVYNEQFF
v_gene: TRBV12-3/TRBV12-4; d_gene: .; abundance: many; j_gene: TRBJ2-7; CDR3nt: TGTGCCAGCAGTTCTGGGGACCTCTGGGAGCAGTACTTC; CDR3aa: CASSSGDLWEQYF
v_gene: TRBV20-1; d_gene: .; abundance: many; j_gene: TRBJ1-4; CDR3nt: TGCAGTGCTAGACCGGAGACAAGGAGTGAAAAACTGTTTTTT; CDR3aa: CSARPETRSEKLFF
v_gene: TRBV5-1; d_gene: TRBD2; abundance: many; j_gene: TRBJ2-7; CDR3nt: TGCGCCAGCAGCTTGAGCGGGGGCTCCTACGAGCAGTACTTC; CDR3aa: CASSLSGGSYEQYF
v_gene: TRBV5-1; d_gene: TRBD2; abundance: many; j_gene: TRBJ2-2; CDR3nt: TGCGCCAGCAGCTTGGGAGCGGGAGGTATATCACCCGGGGAGCTGTTTTTT; CDR3aa: CASSLGAGGISPGELFF
v_gene: TRBV5-1; d_gene: TRBD2; abundance: many; j_gene: TRBJ2-1; CDR3nt: TGCGCCAGCAGCCTTCCAGCGGGAGGGAGCTCCTACAATGAGCAGTTCTTC; CDR3aa: CASSLPAGGSSYNEQFF
v_gene: TRBV3-1; d_gene: TRBD2; abundance: many; j_gene: TRBJ2-1; CDR3nt: TGTGCCAGCAGCCCGACTAGCGGTGCTAACAATGAGCAGTTCTTC; CDR3aa: CASSPTSGANNEQFF
v_gene: TRBV7-2; d_gene: .; abundance: few; j_gene: TRBJ2-6; CDR3nt: TGTGCCAGCAGCTTTGACGGGGTAGGGGCCAACGTCCTGACTTTC; CDR3aa: CASSFDGVGANVLTF
v_gene: TRBV7-8; d_gene: TRBD2; abundance: .; j_gene: TRBJ2-2; CDR3nt: TGTGCCAGCAGGTCTTTAGCGGGAGGGCCCAACGGGGAGCTGTTTTTT; CDR3aa: CASRSLAGGPNGELFF
v_gene: TRBV6-5; d_gene: .; abundance: .; j_gene: TRBJ1-2; CDR3nt: TGTGCCAGCGGGATAAGTCCCTATGGCTACACCTTC; CDR3aa: CASGISPYGYTF
v_gene: TRBV5-4; d_gene: TRBD2; abundance: many; j_gene: TRBJ2-3; CDR3nt: TGTGCCAGCAGCCCAGAGACTAGCGGGCTCACAGATACGCAGTATTTT; CDR3aa: CASSPETSGLTDTQYF
v_gene: TRBV9; d_gene: TRBD2; abundance: .; j_gene: TRBJ2-7; CDR3nt: TGTGCCAGCAGCGGACGGACTAGCGGGAGTGAAGTGCAGTACTTC; CDR3aa: CASSGRTSGSEVQYF
v_gene: TRBV4-2; d_gene: .; abundance: .; j_gene: TRBJ1-1; CDR3nt: TGTGCCAGCAGCCGCCCAGGGGAGAACACTGAAGCTTTCTTT; CDR3aa: CASSRPGENTEAFF
v_gene: TRBV6-2/TRBV6-3; d_gene: TRBD2; abundance: .; j_gene: TRBJ2-1; CDR3nt: TGTGCCAGCACCTCGACTAGCGGCCCCTACAATGAGCAGTTCTTC; CDR3aa: CASTSTSGPYNEQFF
v_gene: TRBV10-3; d_gene: .; abundance: many; j_gene: TRBJ2-5; CDR3nt: TGTGCCATCAGTGTTGGAGGGAACTACCAAGAGACCCAGTACTTC; CDR3aa: CAISVGGNYQETQYF
v_gene: TRBV27; d_gene: TRBD2; abundance: .; j_gene: TRBJ2-3; CDR3nt: TGTGCCAGCAGCAAGTGGGGGGGTCAGACAGATACGCAGTATTTT; CDR3aa: CASSKWGGQTDTQYF
v_gene: TRBV15; d_gene: TRBD1; abundance: many; j_gene: TRBJ1-4; CDR3nt: TGTGCCACCAGCAGATACGAGGGGGCGCAGGAAAAACTGTTTTTT; CDR3aa: CATSRYEGAQEKLFF
v_gene: TRBV2; d_gene: .; abundance: few; j_gene: TRBJ2-7; CDR3nt: TGTGCCAGCAGTGAAGGAACCATCTACGAGCAGTACTTC; CDR3aa: CASSEGTIYEQYF
v_gene: TRBV20-1; d_gene: .; abundance: few; j_gene: TRBJ2-5; CDR3nt: TGCAGTGCTAGAGGAGCGCCCCAAGAGACCCAGTACTTC; CDR3aa: CSARGAPQETQYF
v_gene: TRBV6-2/TRBV6-3; d_gene: .; abundance: few; j_gene: TRBJ2-3; CDR3nt: TGTGCCAGCCGGCGGTCCGGCACAGATACGCAGTATTTT; CDR3aa: CASRRSGTDTQYF
v_gene: TRBV30; d_gene: .; abundance: few; j_gene: TRBJ2-2; CDR3nt: TGTGCCTGGAGTGTAGGTCGAAGATCCGGGGAGCTGTTTTTT; CDR3aa: CAWSVGRRSGELFF
v_gene: TRBV5-1; d_gene: .; abundance: .; j_gene: TRBJ2-5; CDR3nt: TGCGCCAGCAGCTTCCCCCGAGTGGGGCGTGGACCATCCCAAGAGACCCAGTACTTC; CDR3aa: CASSFPRVGRGPSQETQYF
v_gene: TRBV12-3/TRBV12-4; d_gene: .; abundance: many; j_gene: TRBJ2-2; CDR3nt: TGTGCCAGCAGTTCCACGGAAACCGGGGAGCTGTTTTTT; CDR3aa: CASSSTETGELFF
v_gene: TRBV9; d_gene: TRBD2; abundance: .; j_gene: TRBJ2-6; CDR3nt: TGTGCCAGCAGCCCCGGCTTCGAGCGGGAGGGAAACTCTGGGGCCAACGTCCTGACTTTC; CDR3aa: CASSPGFEREGNSGANVLTF